The clone carrying this TCR beta chain was seen a handful of times. TCRdb used MiXCR to reprocess the RT-PCR reads, holding one entry per CDR3 protein. The repertoire holds hundreds of thousands of distinct CDR3 sequences, with 13% to 15% as singletons. V dropped 2 bases and J dropped 0; count of bases not matched to a gene: 10. Germline lookup yields CDR1 DFQATT and CDR2 SNEGSKA (reference sequence). The CDR3 spans 17 residues. The sample consisted of memory CD4+ T cells from blood. This TCR was sampled from a female donor in good health, serving as a healthy control. The rearrangement links TRBV20-1 to TRBJ1-2; 9 bases are shared with TRBD1. The CDR3 region is CSARTTGTGFSNYGYTF. Written as DNA, the CDR3 is TGCAGTGCTAGAACGACCGGGACAGGGTTCTCTAACTATGGCTACACCTTC.